This is a list of T cell receptor beta chains from one sample in a study of T cells in Graves' hyperthyroidism and ophthalmopathy. TCRdb recomputed calls from the multiplex PCR reads with MiXCR, one row per CDR3 protein. The sample lists some 650,000 distinct CDR3 sequences, roughly 15% seen once, with 3% to 4% in the top ten. The sample comprised blood. The receptors come from a woman aged 40-49 years with Graves' ophthalmopathy. Both conserved end residues are part of each CDR3. A D gene is named only where the DNA matches it firmly. Size is stated for part of the rows, as once, few or many counts, or as a class when the clone is expanded.

DNA | CDR3 | V | D | size | J
TGTGCCAGCAGTGGTCCGGGACAGGGGGCCCTCTATAGCAATCAGCCCCAGCATTTT | CASSGPGQGALYSNQPQHF | TRBV2 | TRBD1 | many | TRBJ1-5
TGCAGCGTTGATGGCGGGGGAATCTACGAGCAGTACTTC | CSVDGGGIYEQYF | TRBV29-1 | TRBD2 | many | TRBJ2-7
TGTGCCAGCAGGGGGACAGCCAATTCAGATACGCAGTATTTT | CASRGTANSDTQYF | TRBV27 | TRBD1 | many | TRBJ2-3
TGTGCCAGCAGTTACTCGGGACTAGCGGTATTCTCCTACGAGCAGTACTTC | CASSYSGLAVFSYEQYF | TRBV6-5 | TRBD2 | few | TRBJ2-7
TGTGCCAGCAGCTTAATGCCCCGCGGCATTCAGTACTTC | CASSLMPRGIQYF | TRBV7-3 | - | many | TRBJ2-4
TGTGCCAGCAGCTTGGGCGGGCCCAACTCCTACAATGAGCAGTTCTTC | CASSLGGPNSYNEQFF | TRBV11-3 | - | many | TRBJ2-1
TGTGCCAGCAGCGGGGCCGCCGGCGGCTATGGCTACACCTTC | CASSGAAGGYGYTF | TRBV7-9 | - | - | TRBJ1-2
TGCGCCAGCAGTGAGTCGGGAGGGAGCCACAATGAGCAGTTCTTC | CASSESGGSHNEQFF | TRBV10-1 | TRBD2 | many | TRBJ2-1
TGTGCCAGCAAGGGGTCGGGGAACACCGGGGAGCTGTTTTTT | CASKGSGNTGELFF | TRBV2 | - | many | TRBJ2-2
TGTGCCAGCAGCCAAAGGCGAAAAGAGACCCAGTACTTC | CASSQRRKETQYF | TRBV11-2 | - | many | TRBJ2-5
TGTGCCATCAGTGACGAGCCCTTTGGGACTTTGAATGAGCAGTTCTTC | CAISDEPFGTLNEQFF | TRBV10-3 | - | few | TRBJ2-1
TGTGCCAGTAGTCGGAGACAGGGTACCTACGAGCAGTACTTC | CASSRRQGTYEQYF | TRBV19 | TRBD1 | few | TRBJ2-7
TGTGCCAGCTCACCAGTTGTCGACAGGCCGTCCTACGAGCAGTACTTC | CASSPVVDRPSYEQYF | TRBV18 | - | many | TRBJ2-7
TGTGCCAGCAGTTTGACGGACACATCCCCCACCGGGGAGCTGTTTTTT | CASSLTDTSPTGELFF | TRBV27 | - | many | TRBJ2-2
TGTGCCAGCAGCCAAGATCTGACAGTTAATTCACCCCTCCACTTT | CASSQDLTVNSPLHF | TRBV14 | - | many | TRBJ1-6
TGTGCCAGCAGTCGGGGCCGGGACAGCAGCACAGATACGCAGTATTTT | CASSRGRDSSTDTQYF | TRBV6-1 | TRBD1 | - | TRBJ2-3
TGTGCCAGCAGTATGACAGGGAGAGAGGAAAAACTGTTTTTT | CASSMTGREEKLFF | TRBV2 | TRBD1 | few | TRBJ1-4
TGCAGTGCTAGGGGAGGGCCGAGTCGAACAGATACGCAGTATTTT | CSARGGPSRTDTQYF | TRBV20-1 | TRBD2 | many | TRBJ2-3
TGTGCCAGCAGCTTAGAGGAGGGACCTCCCCACGAGCAGTACTTC | CASSLEEGPPHEQYF | TRBV7-2 | - | - | TRBJ2-7
TGTGCCAGCAGTAGCACAGGGCCGGGGGCCAACGTCCTGACTTTC | CASSSTGPGANVLTF | TRBV28 | - | many | TRBJ2-6
TGTGCTAGCAGCTCCTTAGCAGGACATGAGACCCAGTACTTC | CASSSLAGHETQYF | TRBV7-7 | - | - | TRBJ2-5
TGTGCCATCAGTGAGGGGACAGGGGACCGGATAGGAGAGACCCAGTACTTC | CAISEGTGDRIGETQYF | TRBV10-3 | TRBD1 | many | TRBJ2-5
TGTGCCAGCAGTCGAACGACAGGGCCAAACTCTGGAAACACCATATATTTT | CASSRTTGPNSGNTIYF | TRBV10-3 | TRBD1 | few | TRBJ1-3
TGCAGTGCTAGAGATCTGGACAGGGGTTCTGGAAACACCATATATTTT | CSARDLDRGSGNTIYF | TRBV20-1 | TRBD1 | - | TRBJ1-3
TGTGCCAGTAGTATTAGGACAGAGTCCTACGAGCAGTACTTC | CASSIRTESYEQYF | TRBV19 | - | few | TRBJ2-7
TGTGCCAGCAGCGGGGGACTAGCGGGAGATGTGCAGTACTTC | CASSGGLAGDVQYF | TRBV9 | TRBD2 | few | TRBJ2-7
TGTGCCAGCAGTGAATTGGGGGGCGCGGGTAATGAAAAACTGTTTTTT | CASSELGGAGNEKLFF | TRBV2 | - | many | TRBJ1-4
TGTGCCAGCAGCCGCTCCGGGACAGGGGTCCGTGGCTACACCTTC | CASSRSGTGVRGYTF | TRBV12-3/TRBV12-4 | TRBD1 | - | TRBJ1-2
TGCAGTGCTAGGGGTGACAGGGTGAACAATGAGCAGTTCTTC | CSARGDRVNNEQFF | TRBV20-1 | TRBD1 | - | TRBJ2-1
TGTGCCAGCAGCTTAGTCCCCCCGGGGAGGGCCGACAACATTCAGTACTTC | CASSLVPPGRADNIQYF | TRBV11-2 | TRBD2 | many | TRBJ2-4
TGCAGTGCTAGCCACTCTGGGAGGGCCGATGAGACCCAGTACTTC | CSASHSGRADETQYF | TRBV20-1 | TRBD2 | many | TRBJ2-5
TGTGCCAGCAGTGGATGGGCAGGGGAAAATCAGCCCCAGCATTTT | CASSGWAGENQPQHF | TRBV2 | - | - | TRBJ1-5
TGTGCCAGCAGTTTGAACATACAAGAGACCCAGTACTTC | CASSLNIQETQYF | TRBV12-3/TRBV12-4 | - | - | TRBJ2-5
TGTGCCATCAGTGTTAGCGGGAGTGTGGATGAGCAGTTCTTC | CAISVSGSVDEQFF | TRBV10-3 | TRBD2 | - | TRBJ2-1
TGTGCCAGCTCACCACCAAGCGCCGCGAACACCGGGGAGCTGTTTTTT | CASSPPSAANTGELFF | TRBV18 | - | many | TRBJ2-2
TGTGCCAGCAGTGACGGGGTCAGTAGGAACTATGGCTACACCTTC | CASSDGVSRNYGYTF | TRBV6-1 | - | - | TRBJ1-2
TGCAGCGCCTTCAGAGGAACCGGCCTGGTAGCTGAAGCTTTCTTT | CSAFRGTGLVAEAFF | TRBV29-1 | - | many | TRBJ1-1
TGCGCCAGCAGCTTGGGACGGGGGCTCGGCGGGTACACCTTC | CASSLGRGLGGYTF | TRBV5-1 | - | many | TRBJ1-2
TGTGCCAGCTCCCCCGACCTGAGCGGGATTAGGGGGAATGAGCAGTTCTTC | CASSPDLSGIRGNEQFF | TRBV18 | - | few | TRBJ2-1
TGCAGTGCTAGAGATGGGCAGTTATATAGCAATCAGCCCCAGCATTTT | CSARDGQLYSNQPQHF | TRBV20-1 | - | many | TRBJ1-5
TGTGCCACCAGCATCGGACAGGGCTTTAACTATGGCTACACCTTC | CATSIGQGFNYGYTF | TRBV15 | TRBD1 | - | TRBJ1-2
TGTGCCAGCAGCCGCGGGGAGGCAGATACGCAGTATTTT | CASSRGEADTQYF | TRBV3-1 | - | many | TRBJ2-3
TGTGCCAGCAACCCGGACAGGCGTAATGAAAAACTGTTTTTT | CASNPDRRNEKLFF | TRBV28 | TRBD1 | - | TRBJ1-4